The 16 T cell receptor beta chains below come from one sample, sequenced in a study of regulatory T cells in long-lasting Graves disease. Researchers made TCR beta libraries by using iRepertoire HTBI primers and running Arm-PCR on CDR3 regions. TCRdb reprocessed the multiplex PCR reads with MiXCR, giving one entry per CDR3 protein. Of some 450,000 distinct CDR3 sequences listed, around 24% are singletons. As to time point: persistent/refractory GD, antithyroid drugs over 5 years with positive TRAb. PBMC-derived RNA was used for the TCR library. The source material was peripheral blood mononuclear cells (PBMCs), sampled when the disease was refractory, from a patient treated with antithyroid drugs. These TCRs come from a female donor with Graves disease.

As for this clonotype: A much bigger clone sits one base away, suggesting this may be a read error. The chain combines TRBV12-5 with TRBJ2-1; 7 bases fit TRBD2. This CDR3 contains 15 residues. Germline assignment: CDR1 LGHNT and CDR2 FRNRAP. As DNA, the CDR3 is TGTGCTAGTGGTGATGGCGGGAGCTCCTACGATGAGCAGTTCTTC. Translation: CASGDGGSSYDEQFF.

In this sample, this clonotype turned up once. DNA of the CDR3: TGTGCCAGTAGTATAGGGCCTAACCAGCCCCAGCATTTT. This gives the protein CASSIGPNQPQHF. The chain carries TRBV19 and TRBJ1-5; D is unresolved. CDR3 length: 13 residues. Trimming stripped 1 base from V and 7 bases from J, with 8 bases between. Per germline, CDR1 LNHDA and CDR2 SQIVND (reference sequence).

This clonotype was picked up a small number of times. The CDR3 here is CASSYSDFKAGREGRYF. CDR3 sequence (DNA): TGTGCCAGCAGTTATTCCGACTTTAAAGCGGGAAGAGAGGGTCGGTACTTC. The genes are TRBV6-1 and TRBJ2-5, with 7 bases identical to TRBD2. Germline V gives CDR1 MNHNS, CDR2 SASEGT. The CDR3 length is 17 residues. Unmatched junction bases numbered 25, after V lost 5 bases and J lost 13 bases.

This clonotype was recorded many times. The chain has TRBV5-6 and TRBJ2-7; tentative D call: TRBD1 (6 bases). Germline V gene data show CDR1 as SGHDT and CDR2 as YYEEEE. This CDR3 contains 13 residues. The V gene lost 5 bases and the J gene lost 4 bases, with 13 bases spanning the gap. The CDR3 protein is CASSLGGIYEQYF. The CDR3, as DNA: TGTGCCAGCAGTTTAGGGGGAATTTACGAGCAGTACTTC.

This chain links TRBV6-1 with TRBJ1-4; 7 nucleotides match TRBD1. This CDR3 has 15 residues. Germline V lookup: CDR1 MNHNS, CDR2 SASEGT. V shed 6 bases and J 5 bases; nucleotides not matched to a gene: 9. This chain's CDR3 is CASRLRDSKNEKLFF. The CDR3 DNA follows: TGTGCCAGCAGACTGAGGGACAGTAAAAATGAAAAACTGTTTTTT.

The table lists this clonotype with many counts. This sequence joins TRBV10-1 and TRBJ2-2, with 13 bases lining up with TRBD2. The CDR3 is 17 residues long. The germline gives CDR1 WNHNN, CDR2 SYGVQD (reference sequence). With V trimmed by 2 bases and J by 0 bases, 0 bases remained unmatched. CDR3 bases: TGCGCCAGCAGTGAGGGACTAGCGGGAGCGAACACCGGGGAGCTGTTTTTT. This translates into CASSEGLAGANTGELFF.

As regards this clonotype: The final CDR3 position lacks the conserved phenylalanine or tryptophan, pointing to a likely read error. The rearrangement links TRBV11-2 to TRBJ2-7; D is unresolved. Germline-derived CDR1 and CDR2 are SGHAT and FQNNGV. The CDR3 has 13 residues. Trimming shortened V by 4 bases and J by 3 bases, and 10 bases separated the two germline ends. Here the CDR3 DNA reads TGTGCCAGCAGCTCAGCGATCGGCTACGAGCAGTACCTC. Its translation is CASSSAIGYEQYL.

On this clonotype: It may be a read error: a sequence one base away is much more abundant. This CDR3 fails to terminate in the conserved phenylalanine or tryptophan, so it likely reflects a read error. The rearrangement uses TRBV29-1 and TRBJ2-5; 7 bases line up with TRBD2. V trimming: 6 bases; J trimming: 0 bases; junction bases outside the gene matches: 4. CDR3 size: 13 residues. Germline V lookup: CDR1 SQVTM, CDR2 ANQGSEA. CDR3 residues: CSVRRGYQETQYV. The CDR3 DNA is TGCAGCGTGAGGCGGGGGTACCAAGAGACCCAGTACGTC.

This clonotype was detected many times. The genes are TRBV6-5 and TRBJ1-5; weak D call: TRBD1 (6 bases). The CDR3 contains 16 residues. Per the germline V gene, CDR1 is MNHEY and CDR2 is SVGAGI. V was pared by 0 bases and J by 1 base, with 10 bases between. This CDR3 reads CASSYSSRGSNQPQHF. CDR3 DNA: TGTGCCAGCAGTTACTCGTCCAGGGGAAGCAATCAGCCCCAGCATTTT.

The table lists this clonotype with a few counts. The V and J genes are TRBV5-6 and TRBJ2-7; TRBD2 agrees at 10 bases. This CDR3 has 14 amino acids. Germline V gives CDR1 SGHDT, CDR2 YYEEEE. Trimming cost V 4 bases and J 3 bases; bases outside gene matches: 4. DNA of the CDR3: TGTGCCAGCAGCACCGGACTAGCGGTCTACGAGCAGTACTTC. It codes for CASSTGLAVYEQYF.

The chain links TRBV7-9 to TRBJ1-4; tentative D call: TRBD1 (6 bases). This CDR3 contains 18 residues. V was clipped by 5 bases and J by 0 bases, with 19 bases between them. Germline V gene lookup returns CDR1 SEHNR and CDR2 FQNEAQ (reference sequence). Written as DNA, the CDR3 is TGTGCCAGCAGCCCCGACAGGAGACCAGTTGCAACTAATGAAAAACTGTTTTTT. Its protein is CASSPDRRPVATNEKLFF.

As to this clonotype: Relative to the germline gene, one junction end is altered; a read error may explain this. The chain uses TRBV20-1 and TRBJ1-2; D might be TRBD1 (6 bases). Germline assignment: CDR1 DFQATT and CDR2 SNEGSKA (reference sequence). The CDR3 extends over 14 amino acids. Written as DNA, the CDR3 is TGCAGTGCCAGAGCAGGGGCCCGAAGTAATGGCTACACCTTC. This codes for CSARAGARSNGYTF.

V gene TRBV6-5 combines with J gene TRBJ2-7; possibly TRBD2 for D (8 bases). Germline lookup yields CDR1 MNHEY and CDR2 SVGAGI. The CDR3 has 17 residues. Trimming shortened V by 0 bases and J by 3 bases, and 18 bases separated the two germline ends. The CDR3 loop is CASSYSKGAGGLYEQYF. CDR3 sequence (DNA): TGTGCCAGCAGTTACTCGAAGGGGGCGGGAGGCCTCTACGAGCAGTACTTC.

The J gene is TRBJ1-1, the V gene TRBV2; D unresolved. Germline V gene sequence: CDR1 SNHLY, CDR2 FYNNEI. The CDR3 spans 16 residues. With 0 bases removed from V and 4 bases from J, the gap between germline ends came to 15 bases. CDR3 DNA: TGTGCCAGCAGTGAAGCGCTTCTGGGGTTGGGCACTGAAGCTTTCTTT. Encoded protein: CASSEALLGLGTEAFF. The whole variable domain, filled in from reference TRBV2 and TRBJ1-1, reads EPEVTQTPSHQVTQMGQEVILRCVPISNHLYFYWYRQILGQKVEFLVSFYNNEISEKSEIFDDQFSVERPDGSNFTLKIRSTKLEDSAMYFCASSEALLGLGTEAFFGQGTRLTVV.

In this sample, this clonotype turned up many times. This chain uses TRBV27 with TRBJ1-5, with D unclear. Trimming removed 4 bases at V and 1 base at J, with 14 bases between. Germline CDR1 MNHEY, CDR2 SMNVEV (reference sequence). The CDR3 runs 16 residues. CDR3 nucleotides: TGTGCCAGCAGTTCCTCGTCCACGAGAAGCAATCAGCCCCAGCATTTT. Translating it yields CASSSSSTRSNQPQHF.

J is TRBJ1-6 and V is TRBV5-6, with TRBD1 identical over 7 bases. Germline V gene lookup returns CDR1 SGHDT and CDR2 YYEEEE. The CDR3 length is 18 residues. The trim removed 4 bases at V and 0 bases at J, leaving 10 bases unmatched. The CDR3 sequence is CASSGLQGTSSYNSPLHF. CDR3 bases: TGTGCCAGCAGCGGATTACAGGGGACAAGCTCCTATAATTCACCCCTCCACTTT.